This T cell receptor beta chain was captured by sequencing in a study of beta chain features in type 1 diabetes. Study context: Healthy donors and patients showed comparable age, gender and cell yields.

Expressed TCRB transcripts were sequenced because the isolated RNA had all been reverse transcribed beforehand. Data came from immunoSEQ multiplex PCR; TCRdb stores just in-frame clones and leaves some out. The table lists some 350,000 clones, around 10% of them singletons. In regard to this clone: Its antigen is not known.

Germline V gene data show CDR1 as LNHDA and CDR2 as SQIVND (reference sequence). The ends were cut back, 7 bases at V and 1 base at J, with 10 bases in the middle. CDR3 size: 14 residues. One heparinised blood draw averaging around 120 mL was given by each donor. Study-level results: Insertion counts at VDJ junctions were lower in type 1 diabetes patients, who also showed more deletions there. Whatever favoring of shorter templates PCR might show would apply equally to patients and controls. People with Type 1 diabetes carried modestly yet significantly shorter TCRB CDR3s in all four CD4+ subsets.

This receptor was identified in a man younger than 45 with type 1 diabetes. Sequencing input: central memory CD4+ T cells from blood. The chain links TRBV19 to TRBJ2-2; no clear D. Here the CDR3 DNA reads TGTGCCAGTATGGAGCACCAGAACACCGGGGAGCTGTTTTTT. Amino acid sequence: CASMEHQNTGELFF.